This is a list of T cell receptor beta chains from one sample in a study of blood T cell repertoires in COVID-19. Sequencing was performed with immunoSEQ multiplex PCR; in TCRdb, only in-frame clones are kept and a portion is missing. The sample records more than 15,000 clones, more than 75% being singletons. The sequenced material came from peripheral blood. The receptors were sampled from a human donor in a cohort sampled during active COVID-19. The CDR3 runs from the conserved cysteine through the conserved F or W. Each record gives: V gene, D gene, J gene, clone size, CDR3 DNA, CDR3 protein. The D gene is left open where the match is weak. Rows give clone size only sometimes, using once, few, many, or a class for an expanded clone.

>TRBV12-3/TRBV12-4|NA|TRBJ2-4|NA
TGTGCCAGCAGTTACCTCCCGGGAAACATTCAGTACTTC
CASSYLPGNIQYF
>TRBV28|NA|TRBJ2-2|NA
TGTGCCAGCAGTTTAGGCCTAGCGATAAACACCGGGGAGCTGTTTTTT
CASSLGLAINTGELFF
>TRBV28|TRBD1|TRBJ1-2|NA
TGTGCCAGCACATCCGGCATGGACAGGGCGGGGGGCTACACCTTC
CASTSGMDRAGGYTF
>TRBV3-1/TRBV3-2|TRBD2|TRBJ2-1|NA
TGTGCCAGCAGCCACCCCAGGGGGACTAGCGGGATTATTGCGTTCTTC
CASSHPRGTSGIIAFF
>TRBV5-1|NA|TRBJ1-1|NA
TGCGCCAGCAGTAGTGAGGTGAACACTGAAGCTTTCTTT
CASSSEVNTEAFF
>TRBV9|NA|TRBJ2-5|NA
TGTGCCAGCAGCCCGAAGGTACAGATGTACCAAGAGACCCAGTACTTC
CASSPKVQMYQETQYF
>TRBV11-2|NA|TRBJ2-2|NA
TGTGCCAGCAGCCCAGAGGGGGACCTCAACACCGGGGAGCTGTTTTTT
CASSPEGDLNTGELFF
>TRBV7-9|TRBD1|TRBJ2-2|NA
TGTGCCAGCAGCCGGCCGGGACAGGGGGCGCTTAACACCGGGGAGCTGTTTTTT
CASSRPGQGALNTGELFF
>TRBV9|NA|TRBJ2-1|NA
TGTGCCAGCAGCTCGGTGGACTCCTCCGTCAATGAGCAGTTCTTC
CASSSVDSSVNEQFF
>TRBV19|TRBD1|TRBJ1-4|NA
TGTGCCAGTAGTAGGACAGGGGACAATGAAAAACTGTTTTTT
CASSRTGDNEKLFF
>TRBV6-6|NA|TRBJ2-7|NA
TGTGCCAGCAGTTACTCGGGGGAGGCCAGGAACGAGCAGTACTTC
CASSYSGEARNEQYF
>TRBV12-3/TRBV12-4|NA|TRBJ2-3|NA
TGTGCCAGCAGTTTAAGTCCGGGACTGGAGTATTTT
CASSLSPGLEYF
>TRBV7-4|NA|TRBJ1-5|NA
TGTGCCAGCACTCGTGGGAGCTATAGCAATCAGCCCCAGCATTTT
CASTRGSYSNQPQHF
>TRBV28|NA|TRBJ1-4|NA
TGTGCCAGCAATTCCTCGCGGGGGGACCTTAATGAAAAACTGTTTTTT
CASNSSRGDLNEKLFF
>TRBV24-1|NA|TRBJ1-5|NA
TGTGCCACCAGTGACTCTAGGACAGCCAACGGGATCAATCAGCCCCAGCATTTT
CATSDSRTANGINQPQHF
>TRBV6-2/TRBV6-3|TRBD2|TRBJ2-1|NA
TGTGCCAGCAGTCGAACCGGGACTAGGGGCAATGAGCAGTTCTTC
CASSRTGTRGNEQFF
>TRBV11-1|TRBD1|TRBJ1-1|NA
TGTGCCAGCAGCTTGGAGACAGGGGAGGTCACTGAAGCTTTCTTT
CASSLETGEVTEAFF
>TRBV21-1|NA|TRBJ1-6|NA
TGTGCCAGCAGCAACTGGAGGTCACCCCTCCACTTT
CASSNWRSPLHF
>TRBV5-4|TRBD2|TRBJ2-1|NA
TGTGCCAGCAGCGCCCGAGGGAGCGGGAGCCGCAATGAGCAGTTCTTC
CASSARGSGSRNEQFF
>TRBV5-1|NA|TRBJ1-2|NA
TGCGCCAGCAGCTTGGATGTCGGGGGGAGGGATGGCTACACCTTC
CASSLDVGGRDGYTF
>TRBV19|TRBD1|TRBJ1-4|few
TGTGCCAGTAGCACCGGGACAGGGCGCGAAAAACTGTTTTTT
CASSTGTGREKLFF
>TRBV6-2/TRBV6-3|TRBD2|TRBJ2-1|NA
TGTGCCAGCAGTTACTCCCCCACTAGCGGGAGTCCCAATGAGCAGTTCTTC
CASSYSPTSGSPNEQFF
>TRBV18|NA|TRBJ2-1|NA
TGTGCCAGCTCACATGGGCCTTACAATGAGCAGTTCTTC
CASSHGPYNEQFF
>TRBV28|TRBD1|TRBJ1-5|NA
TGTGCCAGCAGTTCTTTTTCGGGGACAGGGGGCAATCAGCCCCAGCATTTT
CASSSFSGTGGNQPQHF
>TRBV28|TRBD2|TRBJ2-7|NA
TGTGCCAGCAGTGGAGGAAGCGGGACTGCTTACTACGAGCAGTACTTC
CASSGGSGTAYYEQYF
>TRBV7-9|TRBD1|TRBJ2-5|NA
TGTGCCAGCAGCCCCCAAACCGGGACAGGGGGCCAAGAGACCCAGTACTTC
CASSPQTGTGGQETQYF
>TRBV18|TRBD1|TRBJ2-1|NA
TGTGCCAGCTCACGGGGGACAGGGGATTACAATGAGCAGTTCTTC
CASSRGTGDYNEQFF
>TRBV4-2|NA|TRBJ1-5|NA
TGTGCCAGCAGCCAATCTAGAGATCAGCCCCAGCATTTT
CASSQSRDQPQHF
>TRBV7-9|NA|TRBJ1-5|few
TGTGCCAGCAGCCCGGGGGATCAGCCCCAGCATTTT
CASSPGDQPQHF
>TRBV5-1|NA|TRBJ2-1|NA
TGCGCCAGCAGCCTACGGGAGCGGTACAATGAGCAGTTCTTC
CASSLRERYNEQFF
>TRBV24-1|NA|TRBJ2-2|NA
TGTGCCACAGAGGGAGATACGAACACCGGGGAGCTGTTTTTT
CATEGDTNTGELFF
>TRBV4-3|TRBD1|TRBJ2-4|NA
TGCGCCAGCAGCCAAGATCGAGGGGGCTCCAACATTCAGTACTTC
CASSQDRGGSNIQYF
>TRBV4-1|TRBD1|TRBJ2-7|NA
TGCGCCAGCAGCCAACTGGACAGGGACGCCCACGAGCAGTACTTC
CASSQLDRDAHEQYF
>TRBV20-1|NA|TRBJ2-5|NA
TGCAGTGCTAGTTCAGGGATTCAAGAGACCCAGTACTTC
CSASSGIQETQYF
>TRBV3-1/TRBV3-2|TRBD1|TRBJ1-4|NA
TGTGCCAGCAGCCACGGGGGACAGGATAATGAAAAACTGTTTTTT
CASSHGGQDNEKLFF
>TRBV9|TRBD1|TRBJ1-1|NA
TGTGCCAGCAGCCCTCCCGGGACAGTGAACACTGAAGCTTTCTTT
CASSPPGTVNTEAFF
>TRBV5-6|TRBD2|TRBJ2-1|NA
TGTGCCAGCAGAACGGGGGGGAGCTCCTACAATGAGCAGTTCTTC
CASRTGGSSYNEQFF
>TRBV27|TRBD1|TRBJ2-6|once
TGTGCCAGCACCTTACAGGGGGCAGGAGGGGCCAACGTCCTGACTTTC
CASTLQGAGGANVLTF
>TRBV27|NA|TRBJ2-1|NA
TGTGCCAGCAGTTTATCGGGGCTACGCAATGAGCAGTTCTTC
CASSLSGLRNEQFF
>TRBV9|NA|TRBJ2-3|NA
TGTGCCAGCAGCGTAGCGGGGTTTAGCACAGATACGCAGTATTTT
CASSVAGFSTDTQYF
>TRBV19|NA|TRBJ2-2|NA
TGTGCCAGTAGTATAAGCAGGGAATCAACCGGGGAGCTGTTTTTT
CASSISRESTGELFF
>TRBV28|TRBD1|TRBJ2-4|NA
TGTGCCAGCAGTCTCGGACAGGGCGAGACTCAAAACATTCAGTACTTC
CASSLGQGETQNIQYF
>TRBV19|TRBD2|TRBJ2-3|NA
TGTGCCAGTAGTATTGTAGCGGGAACCGTCCCAGATACGCAGTATTTT
CASSIVAGTVPDTQYF
>TRBV9|NA|TRBJ1-2|NA
TGTGCCAGCAGCGGCGCCCAGTGGGTAACTAGTGGCTACACCTTC
CASSGAQWVTSGYTF
>TRBV7-3|NA|TRBJ2-1|NA
TGTGCCAGCAGCTTATCCACAGGAGCCTCCTACAATGAGCAGTTCTTC
CASSLSTGASYNEQFF
>TRBV7-9|NA|TRBJ1-2|NA
TGTGCCAGCACCACGGACGGGGAGAGCTATGGCTACACCTTC
CASTTDGESYGYTF
>TRBV12-3/TRBV12-4|TRBD1|TRBJ1-1|NA
TGTGCCAGCACCGGACAGGGACGAACTGAAGCTTTCTTT
CASTGQGRTEAFF
>TRBV6-2/TRBV6-3|NA|TRBJ2-1|NA
TGTGCCAGCAGTTTTAGAAAGAGAAGCTCCTACAATGAGCAGTTCTTC
CASSFRKRSSYNEQFF
>TRBV28|NA|TRBJ2-5|NA
TGTGCCAGCAGTTTAGGTCTAGCAGCGACCCAGTACTTC
CASSLGLAATQYF